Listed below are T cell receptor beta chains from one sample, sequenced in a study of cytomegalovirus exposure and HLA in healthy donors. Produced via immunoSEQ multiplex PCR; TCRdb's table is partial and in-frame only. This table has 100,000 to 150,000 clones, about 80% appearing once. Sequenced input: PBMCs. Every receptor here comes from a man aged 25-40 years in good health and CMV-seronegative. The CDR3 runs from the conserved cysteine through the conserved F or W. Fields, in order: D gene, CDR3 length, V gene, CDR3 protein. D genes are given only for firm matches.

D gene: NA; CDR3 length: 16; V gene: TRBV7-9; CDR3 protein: CASSLLDGHHNQPQHF
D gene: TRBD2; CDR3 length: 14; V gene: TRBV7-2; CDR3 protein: CASMGLAGAYEQYF
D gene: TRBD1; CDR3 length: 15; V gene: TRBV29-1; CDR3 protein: CSVEVTGAQDYGYTF
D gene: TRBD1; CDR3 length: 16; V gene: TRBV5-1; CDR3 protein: CASSILQGASYNEQFF
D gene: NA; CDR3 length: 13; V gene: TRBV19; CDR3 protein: CASSINGGTEAFF
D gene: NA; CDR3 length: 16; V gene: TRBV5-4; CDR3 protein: CASSHITQGIGNTIYF
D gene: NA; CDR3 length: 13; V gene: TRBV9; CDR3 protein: CASSVGSGTEAFF
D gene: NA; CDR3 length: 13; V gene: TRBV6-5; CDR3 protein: CATSYNRNYEQYF
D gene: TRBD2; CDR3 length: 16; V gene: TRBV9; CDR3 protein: CASSVAGTSGANEQFF
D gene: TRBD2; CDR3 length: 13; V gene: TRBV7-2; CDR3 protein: CASSWDYYNEQFF
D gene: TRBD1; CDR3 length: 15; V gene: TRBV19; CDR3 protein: CASSAPGQGFGTQYF
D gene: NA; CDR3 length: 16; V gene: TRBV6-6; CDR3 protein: CASTKTTGLSGNTIYF
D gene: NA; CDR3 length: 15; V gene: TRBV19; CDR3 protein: CASSIARGPATEAFF
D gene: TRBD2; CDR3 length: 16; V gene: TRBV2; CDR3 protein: CASRTPGLAGTYEQYF
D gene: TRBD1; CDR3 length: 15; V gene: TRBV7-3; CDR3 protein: CASSLTGQVTDTQYF
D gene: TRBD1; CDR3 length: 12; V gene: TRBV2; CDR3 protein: CAIVRGLYEQYF
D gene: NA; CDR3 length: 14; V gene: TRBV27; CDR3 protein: CASSSRGTNEKLFF
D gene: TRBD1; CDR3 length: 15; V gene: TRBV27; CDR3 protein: CASSSYRDRGYEQYF